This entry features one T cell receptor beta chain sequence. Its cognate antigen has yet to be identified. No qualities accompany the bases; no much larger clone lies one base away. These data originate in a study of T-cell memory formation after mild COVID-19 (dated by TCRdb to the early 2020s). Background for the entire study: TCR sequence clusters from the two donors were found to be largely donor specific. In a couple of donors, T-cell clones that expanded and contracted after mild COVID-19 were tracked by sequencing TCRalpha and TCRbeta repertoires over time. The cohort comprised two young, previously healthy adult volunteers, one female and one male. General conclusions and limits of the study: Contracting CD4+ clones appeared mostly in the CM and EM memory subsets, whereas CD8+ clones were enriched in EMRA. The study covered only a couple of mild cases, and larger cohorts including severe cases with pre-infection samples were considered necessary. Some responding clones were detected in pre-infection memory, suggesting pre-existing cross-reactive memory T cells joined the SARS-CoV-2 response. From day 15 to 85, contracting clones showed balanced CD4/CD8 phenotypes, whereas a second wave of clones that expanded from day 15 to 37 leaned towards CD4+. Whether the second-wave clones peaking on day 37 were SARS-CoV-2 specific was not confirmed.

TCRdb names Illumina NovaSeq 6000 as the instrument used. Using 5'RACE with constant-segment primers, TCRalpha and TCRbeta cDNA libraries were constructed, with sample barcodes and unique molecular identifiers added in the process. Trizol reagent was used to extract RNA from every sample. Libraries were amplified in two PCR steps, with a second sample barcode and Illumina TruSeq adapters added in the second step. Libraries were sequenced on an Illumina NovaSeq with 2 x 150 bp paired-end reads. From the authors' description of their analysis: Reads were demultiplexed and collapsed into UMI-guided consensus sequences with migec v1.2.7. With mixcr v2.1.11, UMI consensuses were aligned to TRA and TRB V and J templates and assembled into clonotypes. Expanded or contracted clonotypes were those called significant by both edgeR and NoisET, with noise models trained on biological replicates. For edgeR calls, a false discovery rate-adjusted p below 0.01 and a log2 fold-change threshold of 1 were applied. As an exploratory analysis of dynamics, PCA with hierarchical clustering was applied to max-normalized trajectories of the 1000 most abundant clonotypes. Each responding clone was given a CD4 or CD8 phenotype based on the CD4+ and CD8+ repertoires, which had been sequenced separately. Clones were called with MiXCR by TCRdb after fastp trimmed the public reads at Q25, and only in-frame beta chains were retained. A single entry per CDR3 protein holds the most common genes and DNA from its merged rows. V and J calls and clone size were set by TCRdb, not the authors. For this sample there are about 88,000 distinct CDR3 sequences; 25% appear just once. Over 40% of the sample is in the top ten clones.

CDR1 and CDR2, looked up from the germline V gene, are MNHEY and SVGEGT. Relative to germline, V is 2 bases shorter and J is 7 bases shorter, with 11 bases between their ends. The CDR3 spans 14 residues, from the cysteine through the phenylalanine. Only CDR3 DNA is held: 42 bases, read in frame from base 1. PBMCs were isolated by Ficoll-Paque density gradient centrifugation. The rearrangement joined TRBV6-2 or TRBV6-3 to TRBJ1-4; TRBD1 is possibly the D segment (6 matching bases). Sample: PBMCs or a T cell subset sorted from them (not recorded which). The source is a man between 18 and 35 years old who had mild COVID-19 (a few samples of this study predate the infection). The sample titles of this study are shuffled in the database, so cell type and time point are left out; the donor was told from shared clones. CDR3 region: CASSYDTGPEKLFF. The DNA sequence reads TGTGCCAGCAGTTACGACACAGGGCCTGAAAAACTGTTTTTT.